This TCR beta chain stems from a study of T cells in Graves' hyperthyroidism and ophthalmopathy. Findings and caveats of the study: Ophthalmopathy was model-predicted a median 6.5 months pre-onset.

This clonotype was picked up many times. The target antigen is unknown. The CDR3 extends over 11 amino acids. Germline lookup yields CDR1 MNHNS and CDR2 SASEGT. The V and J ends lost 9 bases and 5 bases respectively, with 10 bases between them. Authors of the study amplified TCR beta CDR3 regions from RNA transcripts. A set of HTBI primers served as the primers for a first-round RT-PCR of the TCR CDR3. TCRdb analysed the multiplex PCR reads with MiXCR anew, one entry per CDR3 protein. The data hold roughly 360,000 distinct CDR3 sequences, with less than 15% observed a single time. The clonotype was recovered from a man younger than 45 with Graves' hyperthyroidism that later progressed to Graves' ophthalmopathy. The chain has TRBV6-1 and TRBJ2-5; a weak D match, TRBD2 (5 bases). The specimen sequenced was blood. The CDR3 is CASGPGETQYF. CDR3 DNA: TGTGCCAGTGGCCCGGGGGAGACCCAGTACTTC.